The clone carrying this T cell receptor beta chain has more than one count but fewer than ten. Its antigen is currently unknown. A single record per CDR3 protein comes from TCRdb applying MiXCR to the RT-PCR reads. Of about 520,000 distinct CDR3 sequences in the sample, 25% were seen once. This sample was included in a study of response to subunit inactivated influenza vaccine. General study results and limits: That few new T cells are recruited by each seasonal influenza vaccination was the authors' suggestion.

The CDR3 loop spans 15 amino acids. The V and J ends lost 0 bases and 5 bases, in that order; junction bases with no gene match: 4. Germline V gene lookup returns CDR1 SQVTM and CDR2 ANQGSEA. The specimen was CD4+ T cells sorted from PBMCs, collected 4 to 6 days after vaccination. The clonotype was recovered from a man aged 50 to 60 who received an inactivated influenza vaccine. The chain recombines TRBV29-1 with TRBJ2-3, with 11 positions matching TRBD2. CDR3 amino acids: CSVEEYGLAGDTQYF. The CDR3 DNA reads TGCAGCGTTGAAGAATACGGACTAGCGGGAGATACGCAGTATTTT.